Listed below are T cell receptor beta chains from one sample, sequenced in a study of beta chain features in type 1 diabetes. Only in-frame clones appear in the TCRdb table, and some are missing; sequencing was by immunoSEQ multiplex PCR. The table shows about 160,000 clones, with roughly 9% occurring only once. Sequenced sample: central memory CD4+ T cells from blood. The receptor set was obtained from a woman between 25 and 40 years old with type 1 diabetes. Each CDR3 is given with its conserved first and last residue. The D gene is left open where the match is weak. Clone size appears in some rows only: once, few, many, or a class for an expanded clone.

-	TRBV11-1	TRBJ2-2	TRBD1	TGTGCCAGCAGCCAGCGGGACAGGGGCGCCGGGGAGCTGTTTTTT	CASSQRDRGAGELFF
-	TRBV18	TRBJ2-1	TRBD2	TGTGCCAGCTCACCACCGGCTAGCGGGATGGGCGATGAGCAGTTCTTC	CASSPPASGMGDEQFF
-	TRBV11-2	TRBJ2-7	-	TGTGCCACTGGGGGCAGCTCCTACGAGCAGTACTTC	CATGGSSYEQYF
few	TRBV7-3	TRBJ2-3	TRBD1	TGTGCCAGCAGCTTAGAGGGGGCCACAGATACGCAGTATTTT	CASSLEGATDTQYF
few	TRBV11-2	TRBJ2-5	-	TGTGCCAGCAGCTGGCGGGGCGAGAGTGAGACCCAGTACTTC	CASSWRGESETQYF
-	TRBV2	TRBJ2-3	TRBD2	TGTGCCAGCAGCCCGGGGGGCCTAGCGGGTGGCTCAGATACGCAGTATTTT	CASSPGGLAGGSDTQYF
few	TRBV5-1	TRBJ2-2	-	TGCGCCAGCAGCTTGGCGGGGGCGAACACCGGGGAGCTGTTTTTT	CASSLAGANTGELFF
-	TRBV5-1	TRBJ2-3	TRBD1	TGCGCCAGCAGCTTGGAGGGGGCGCAAGATACGCAGTATTTT	CASSLEGAQDTQYF
-	TRBV7-7	TRBJ1-3	TRBD1	TGTGCTAGCAGCCCTGGGACAGCCTCTGGAAACACCATATATTTT	CASSPGTASGNTIYF
-	TRBV28	TRBJ2-1	TRBD2	TGTGCCAGCAGTTTATCCGGGACTAGCGGGAGCTATGAGCAGTTCTTC	CASSLSGTSGSYEQFF
-	TRBV9	TRBJ1-2	TRBD1	TGTGCCAGCAGCCTACGGACAGGGGGCGTAAACTATGGCTACACCTTC	CASSLRTGGVNYGYTF
-	TRBV19	TRBJ2-3	TRBD1	TGTGCCAGTACCCCCGAACAGGGGACGCAGTATTTT	CASTPEQGTQYF
-	TRBV28	TRBJ1-2	-	TGTGCCAGCAGTTTACGCAGCGCTAACTATGGCTACACCTTC	CASSLRSANYGYTF
few	TRBV30	TRBJ1-2	-	TGTGCCTGGAGTGAGAACAGGGCGGGTGGCTACACCTTC	CAWSENRAGGYTF
few	TRBV18	TRBJ2-7	-	TGTGCCAGCTCACCCACCCGGAGTTTAGACGAGCAGTACTTC	CASSPTRSLDEQYF
few	TRBV18	TRBJ1-2	-	TGTGCCAGCTCGCTCGCACAGTCTGTGTATGGCTACACCTTC	CASSLAQSVYGYTF
few	TRBV19	TRBJ2-1	-	TGTGCCAGTAGTATATCTTGGAGGAATGAGCAGTTCTTC	CASSISWRNEQFF
-	TRBV30	TRBJ2-1	TRBD2	TGTGCCTGGAGTCCGCGGACTAGCGGGGTCTACAATGAGCAGTTCTTC	CAWSPRTSGVYNEQFF